This note documents a single T cell receptor beta chain sequence. The sample originates from a study of blood T cell repertoires in COVID-19. Clinical history as reported by participants underpinned cohort assignment. All recovered Cohort 3 donors got two negative PCRs, got clearance, or saw symptom resolution. Original methodology: Estimated nucleated cell counts came from reference gene primer amplification. This table comes from immunoSEQ multiplex PCR, and its TCRdb copy is limited to in-frame clones, with some not included. D and trimming were read from the DNA, whereas the V and J calls and clone size are those reported in that table. In the table there are about 220,000 clones, just under 85% of which are singletons. This CDR3 is 14 amino acids long. The V segment lost 1 base and the J segment 14 bases; nucleotides outside the gene matches: 11. The V gene's germline CDR1 is SGHTA and CDR2 FQGTGA.

V gene TRBV7-3 combines with J gene TRBJ2-3; the match to TRBD2 covers 8 bases. The material sequenced was PBMCs or T cells enriched from blood (not recorded which). The clonotype originates from a man aged 40-50 years who had recovered from COVID-19. CDR3 loop: CASSLSREKRELYF. The CDR3 region has the DNA TGTGCCAGCAGCTTAAGTCGCGAAAAGCGGGAGCTGTATTTT.